Below, 20 T cell receptor beta chains from the same sample are listed, as sequenced in a study of cytomegalovirus exposure and HLA in healthy donors. This table comes from immunoSEQ multiplex PCR, and its TCRdb copy is limited to in-frame clones, with some not included. The sample has roughly 52,000 clones; 90% to 95% are singletons. Sequencing was carried out using PBMCs. The receptors here all came from a woman under 30 in good health and CMV-seropositive.

The chain links TRBV29-1 to TRBJ2-7; the D is unclear. The CDR3 contains 13 residues. V lost 5 bases to trimming and J lost 5 bases, with 16 bases between them. CDR1 and CDR2 (germline): SQVTM, ANQGSEA. CDR3 DNA: TGCAGCGTTTTTCTGGGTCTTGGGCACGAGCAGTACTTC. Its translation: CSVFLGLGHEQYF.

The J gene is TRBJ1-4, the V gene TRBV6-4; the D gene is possibly TRBD1 (5 bases). The CDR3 runs 15 residues. Trimming removed 4 bases at V and 7 bases at J, with 16 bases between. Germline V CDR1 and CDR2: MRHNA, SNTAGT. The CDR3 DNA reads as TGTGCCAGCAGTGTCGACGGGGGGATGGGTGAAAAACTGTTTTTT. This codes for CASSVDGGMGEKLFF.

The genes are TRBV18 and TRBJ2-2, with D hard to call. Germline CDR1 KGHSH, CDR2 LQKENI. CDR3 length equals 13 residues. The V end lost 6 bases, the J end lost 4 bases, and 9 bases lay between the germline ends. The CDR3 nucleotides read TGTGCCAGCTCCCCTTCCCTCACCGGGGAGCTGTTTTTT. Residues: CASSPSLTGELFF.

The chain links TRBV27 to TRBJ1-1; D may be TRBD1 (5 bases). This CDR3 has 13 residues. Looked up from germline, CDR1 is MNHEY and CDR2 is SMNVEV (reference sequence). V lost 7 bases and J lost 7, with 16 bases in between. This chain's CDR3 is CASTRTTGHEAFF. The DNA of the CDR3 is TGTGCCAGCACCCGAACCACAGGTCATGAAGCTTTCTTT.

V is TRBV7-6 and J is TRBJ2-7; 8 bases agree with TRBD1. V shed 0 bases and J 0 bases; nucleotides not matched to a gene: 7. The CDR3 loop spans 17 amino acids. CDR1 SGHVS and CDR2 FNYEAQ come from the germline V gene. The CDR3 DNA sequence: TGTGCCAGCAGCTTAGCCCGCGGACAGGGCGCCTCCTACGAGCAGTACTTC. Amino acids: CASSLARGQGASYEQYF. The entire variable domain, with the rest obtained from reference TRBV7-6 and TRBJ2-7, is as follows: GAGVSQSPRYKVTKRGQDVALRCDPISGHVSLYWYRQALGQGPEFLTYFNYEAQQDKSGLPNDRFSAERPEGSISTLTIQRTEQRDSAMYRCASSLARGQGASYEQYFGPGTRLTVT.

The chain links TRBV4-1 to TRBJ1-3, with D unresolved. The CDR3 has 15 residues. Deletions cut 0 bases from V and 12 bases from J, with 18 bases between. CDR1 is MGHRA and CDR2 is YSYEKL in the germline V gene. The CDR3 DNA reads TGCGCCAGCAGCCAAGATGCCAGCGCGAGAACCGGCATATATTTT. Protein sequence: CASSQDASARTGIYF.

V usage is TRBV16 and J usage is TRBJ1-1; 7 bases are shared with TRBD1. After removal of 4 bases from V and 10 bases from J, the junction contained 9 bases not matched to a gene. Germline loops: CDR1 KGHSY, CDR2 FQNENV. The CDR3 contains 13 residues. Here the CDR3 reads CASSPDRQVSAFF. The CDR3 DNA reads as TGTGCCAGCAGCCCGGACAGGCAGGTCTCAGCTTTCTTT.

This chain links TRBV10-3 with TRBJ2-1, with TRBD2 identical over 7 bases. Germline CDR1 and CDR2: ENHRY and SYGVKD. V trimming: 3 bases; J trimming: 0 bases; junction bases outside the gene matches: 2. The CDR3 has 15 residues. The CDR3 DNA reads as TGTGCCATCAGTGAAGGCGGGAGCTCCTACAATGAGCAGTTCTTC. It codes for CAISEGGSSYNEQFF.

J is TRBJ2-6 and V is TRBV7-6, with a possible D match to TRBD1 (6 bases). The CDR3 loop spans 16 amino acids. Per germline, CDR1 SGHVS and CDR2 FNYEAQ. V was trimmed by 4 bases and J by 0 bases, leaving 10 bases between them. In nucleotides, the CDR3 is TGTGCCAGCAGCTGGGAAGGGGGCTCTGGGGCCAACGTCCTGACTTTC. Its translation: CASSWEGGSGANVLTF.

The rearrangement joins TRBV7-9 to TRBJ2-7; 7 positions match TRBD1. V shed 0 bases and J 7 bases; nucleotides not matched to a gene: 6. Germline CDR1 reads SEHNR; CDR2 reads FQNEAQ (reference sequence). This CDR3 has 14 amino acids. This chain's CDR3 is CASSLAGQFWEQYF. Here the CDR3 DNA reads TGTGCCAGCAGCTTAGCGGGACAGTTCTGGGAGCAGTACTTC.

The sample holds one count of this clone. The chain recombines TRBV6-5 with TRBJ2-7, with 7 nucleotides matching TRBD1. The junction had 8 bases not matched to a gene; V was cut back by 6 bases and J by 3 bases. The CDR3 extends over 14 amino acids. The V gene's germline CDR1 is MNHEY and CDR2 SVGAGI. The CDR3 here is CASRPGQLIYEQYF. CDR3 sequence (DNA): TGTGCCAGCAGGCCGGGACAGTTAATCTACGAGCAGTACTTC.

The gene calls are TRBV7-3 and TRBJ1-2, with 7 bases identical to TRBD1. CDR1 is SGHTA, CDR2 FQGTGA, per germline. The V gene end was trimmed by 5 bases and the J gene end by 8 bases; junction bases not matched to a gene: 8. This CDR3 comprises 13 residues. The CDR3 region is CASSQGGSQGYTF. The CDR3 nucleotides are TGTGCCAGCAGCCAGGGGGGATCTCAGGGCTACACCTTC.

The J gene is TRBJ2-2, the V gene TRBV7-2, with TRBD1 matching over 7 bases. Germline V gene sequence: CDR1 SGHTA, CDR2 FQGNSA. Trimming removed 4 bases from V and 7 bases from J; junction bases left unmatched: 3. This CDR3 has 13 residues. The CDR3 reads CASSSTGVGELFF. The CDR3 bases are TGTGCCAGCAGCTCCACAGGGGTCGGGGAGCTGTTTTTT.

The V and J genes are TRBV28 and TRBJ2-7; perhaps TRBD2 as D (5 bases). Germline V gene data show CDR1 as MDHEN and CDR2 as SYDVKM. Trimming took off 3 bases at V and 2 bases at J, with 11 bases between the two ends. This CDR3 contains 14 residues. The CDR3 reads CASSFLGSPYEQYF. CDR3 sequence (DNA): TGTGCCAGCAGTTTCTTGGGGAGCCCCTACGAGCAGTACTTC. Variable domain in full (rest from reference TRBV28 and TRBJ2-7): DVKVTQSSRYLVKRTGEKVFLECVQDMDHENMFWYRQDPGLGLRLIYFSYDVKMKEKGDIPEGYSVSREKKERFSLILESASTNQTSMYLCASSFLGSPYEQYFGPGTRLTVT.

This chain links TRBV4-1 with TRBJ2-1; 7 bases fit TRBD2. In germline, CDR1 is MGHRA, CDR2 YSYEKL. Trimming cost V 1 base and J 7 bases; bases outside gene matches: 4. This CDR3 comprises 14 residues. CDR3 in DNA: TGCGCCAGCAGCCAAGCGGGGGAGGGGAATGAGCAGTTCTTC. It codes for CASSQAGEGNEQFF.

The gene calls are TRBV12-2 and TRBJ2-7; TRBD2 is the table's D call and was not checked against the DNA. TRBV12-2 is assigned pseudogene status. The CDR3 covers 13 residues. CDR3 amino acids: CASRLARSGEQYF. In DNA form, the CDR3 reads TGTGCAAGTCGCTTAGCCCGGTCGGGTGAGCAGTACTTC.

This chain connects TRBV6-6 to TRBJ2-6; a possible D gene is TRBD1 (6 bases). Trimming stripped 9 bases from V and 4 bases from J, with 13 bases between. This CDR3 contains 14 residues. Germline V gene sequence: CDR1 MNHNY, CDR2 SVGAGI (reference sequence). CDR3 coding DNA: TGTGCCAGTTACAGGGCGGACGGGGCCAACGTCCTGACTTTC. Protein product: CASYRADGANVLTF.

V usage is TRBV25-1 and J usage is TRBJ1-1, with D unclear. Per the germline V gene, CDR1 is MGHDK and CDR2 is SYGVNS. Trimming shortened V by 3 bases and J by 7 bases, and 12 bases separated the two germline ends. The CDR3 is 13 amino acids. The CDR3 coding sequence is TGTGCCAGCAGTGAGGCTTTACATTATGAAGCTTTCTTT. Translated, it gives CASSEALHYEAFF.

The V gene is TRBV5-1, the J gene TRBJ1-6; 8 bases line up with TRBD1. Trimming cost V 4 bases and J 0 bases; bases outside gene matches: 9. CDR3 length equals 18 residues. The germline V gene encodes CDR1 SGHRS and CDR2 YFSETQ. The CDR3 sequence: CASSRNPGGGSYNSPLHF. CDR3 nucleotide sequence: TGCGCCAGCAGCCGGAACCCAGGGGGCGGCTCCTATAATTCACCCCTCCACTTT.

V is TRBV7-8 and J is TRBJ2-7; D gene uncertain. This CDR3 has 11 residues. CDR1 and CDR2 from the germline V gene are SGHVS and FQNEAQ. The V end lost 4 bases, the J end lost 2 bases, and 3 bases lay between the germline ends. CDR3 sequence: CASSSAYEQYF. For the CDR3, the DNA is TGTGCCAGCAGCTCAGCCTACGAGCAGTACTTC.